These T cell receptor beta chains were read from a single sample in a study of identifying expanded T cells in peripheral blood. The method was immunoSEQ multiplex PCR; TCRdb's version includes in-frame clones alone and lacks a portion of them. Of about 76,000 clones in the sample, approximately 84% were seen once. The specimen was blood. All receptors derive from a person aged 18 to 75 in good health. The CDR3 runs from the conserved cysteine through the conserved F or W. D genes are given only for firm matches. Not all rows give a size; the values are once, few, many and, for expanded clones, a class.

clone_size | j_call | d_call | v_call | cdr3_aa | cdr3_nt
once | TRBJ2-3 | TRBD1 | TRBV7-9 | CASSLDRGGTDTQYF | TGTGCCAGCAGCCTTGACAGGGGAGGCACAGATACGCAGTATTTT
NA | TRBJ2-3 | TRBD2 | TRBV7-7 | CASSPLGSGGDTQYF | TGTGCTAGCAGCCCCCTGGGGAGCGGGGGTGATACGCAGTATTTT
few | TRBJ2-7 | TRBD1 | TRBV25-1 | CASSEGDRAREQYF | TGTGCCAGCAGTGAGGGGGACAGGGCCCGGGAGCAGTACTTC
NA | TRBJ2-7 | NA | TRBV7-6 | CASSWTDKSYEQYF | TGTGCCAGCAGCTGGACAGACAAGTCCTACGAGCAGTACTTC
NA | TRBJ1-1 | NA | TRBV11-2 | CASSSRDSPLF | TGTGCCAGCAGCTCAAGGGACTCTCCGCTCTTT
NA | TRBJ1-3 | NA | TRBV30 | CAGLGSGNTIYF | TGTGCCGGGCTTGGGTCTGGAAACACCATATATTTT
NA | TRBJ1-1 | NA | TRBV2 | CASCRGAGGGMNTEAFF | TGTGCCAGCTGTAGAGGAGCGGGGGGGGGCATGAACACTGAAGCTTTCTTT
NA | TRBJ1-4 | NA | TRBV4-1 | CASSPDSFNEKLFF | TGCGCCAGCAGCCCCGACAGTTTTAATGAAAAACTGTTTTTT
NA | TRBJ1-4 | TRBD1 | TRBV4-1 | CASSQGKGRGGEDTNEKLFF | TGCGCCAGCAGCCAAGGGAAGGGTAGAGGGGGCGAGGACACTAATGAAAAACTGTTTTTT
NA | TRBJ1-4 | NA | TRBV28 | CASSPSDRANEKLFF | TGTGCCAGCAGTCCCTCGGACAGAGCTAATGAAAAACTGTTTTTT
NA | TRBJ1-2 | TRBD1 | TRBV27 | CASTRMYPGQGGDGYTF | TGTGCCAGCACTCGAATGTACCCAGGACAGGGAGGAGATGGCTACACCTTC
NA | TRBJ2-2 | NA | TRBV5-6 | CASSVQLGAGELFF | TGTGCCAGCAGCGTTCAACTGGGGGCCGGGGAGCTGTTTTTT
NA | TRBJ2-7 | TRBD2 | TRBV7-2 | CASSESGLGLPYEQYF | TGTGCCAGCAGCGAATCAGGACTAGGGCTTCCCTACGAGCAGTACTTC
NA | TRBJ2-7 | NA | TRBV18 | CASSLNHAGASNSYEQYF | TGTGCCAGCTCACTAAATCATGCGGGGGCATCGAACTCCTACGAGCAGTACTTC
few | TRBJ1-2 | TRBD1 | TRBV7-2 | CASSLPGQGANTF | TGTGCCAGCAGTCTGCCGGGACAGGGGGCAAACACCTTC
NA | TRBJ2-1 | TRBD2 | TRBV5-1 | CASSLASETSGSSGIPQFF | TGCGCCAGCAGCTTGGCCTCGGAGACTAGCGGGAGTTCGGGCATCCCCCAGTTCTTC
NA | TRBJ2-7 | NA | TRBV10-3 | CAISEYPEQYF | TGTGCCATCAGTGAGTATCCCGAGCAGTACTTC
NA | TRBJ2-1 | NA | TRBV19 | CASSMRSGTHNEQFF | TGTGCCAGTAGTATGCGCTCGGGGACTCACAATGAGCAGTTCTTC
once | TRBJ2-1 | TRBD2 | TRBV5-8 | CASSLRLGLANEQFF | TGTGCCAGCAGCTTAAGATTGGGACTAGCAAATGAGCAGTTCTTC
NA | TRBJ1-2 | TRBD1 | TRBV9 | CASSVVSTGDYGYTF | TGTGCCAGCAGCGTAGTCTCGACAGGGGACTATGGCTACACCTTC
NA | TRBJ2-1 | TRBD2 | TRBV9 | CASSDQGLAGGNEQFF | TGTGCCAGCAGCGACCAAGGACTAGCGGGAGGGAATGAGCAGTTCTTC
NA | TRBJ2-1 | TRBD1 | TRBV6-1 | CASTRAGTGVEEQFF | TGTGCCAGCACAAGAGCCGGGACAGGGGTAGAGGAGCAGTTCTTC
NA | TRBJ2-2 | NA | TRBV21-1 | CAIPSYPGRTGELFF | TGTGCCATCCCTTCCTATCCGGGGCGAACCGGGGAGCTGTTTTTT
NA | TRBJ2-1 | TRBD2 | TRBV10-3 | CAIRGGLAGNEQFF | TGTGCCATCAGAGGCGGACTAGCGGGTAATGAGCAGTTCTTC
NA | TRBJ1-2 | NA | TRBV2 | CASSAVSAYGYTF | TGTGCCAGCAGTGCTGTGTCAGCGTATGGCTACACCTTC
NA | TRBJ1-1 | NA | TRBV7-8 | CASSLARGRRFRNTEAFF | TGTGCCAGCAGCTTAGCGCGGGGTCGTAGGTTTCGGAACACTGAAGCTTTCTTT
NA | TRBJ2-6 | NA | TRBV6-1 | CASSPAESGANVLTF | TGTGCCAGCAGTCCCGCAGAGTCTGGGGCCAACGTCCTGACTTTC